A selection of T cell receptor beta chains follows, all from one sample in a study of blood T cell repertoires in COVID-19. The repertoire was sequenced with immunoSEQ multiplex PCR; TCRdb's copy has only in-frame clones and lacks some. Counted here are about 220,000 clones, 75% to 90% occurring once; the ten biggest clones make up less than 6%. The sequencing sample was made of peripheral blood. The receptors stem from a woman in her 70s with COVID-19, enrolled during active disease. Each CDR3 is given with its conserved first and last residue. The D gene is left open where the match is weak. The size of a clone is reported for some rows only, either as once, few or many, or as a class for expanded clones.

CDR3: CASSSPGGQNTEAFF; DNA: TGTGCCAGCTCATCCCCCGGGGGTCAGAACACTGAAGCTTTCTTT; size: NA; D: NA; J: TRBJ1-1; V: TRBV18
CDR3: CASSAGGMGNQPQHF; DNA: TGTGCCAGTAGTGCGGGGGGGATGGGAAATCAGCCCCAGCATTTT; size: NA; D: NA; J: TRBJ1-5; V: TRBV19
CDR3: CASSLAGDPYNEQFF; DNA: TGTGCCAGCAGCTTAGCCGGGGATCCCTACAATGAGCAGTTCTTC; size: NA; D: NA; J: TRBJ2-1; V: TRBV7-6
CDR3: CASSYRDIQYF; DNA: TGTGCCAGCAGTTACAGAGACATTCAGTACTTC; size: NA; D: NA; J: TRBJ2-4; V: TRBV6-5
CDR3: CAWSLVGADTQYF; DNA: TGTGCCTGGTCTTTGGTCGGGGCAGATACGCAGTATTTT; size: NA; D: NA; J: TRBJ2-3; V: TRBV30
CDR3: CASSWTERNSPLHF; DNA: TGTGCCAGCAGTTGGACAGAGAGAAATTCACCCCTCCACTTT; size: NA; D: NA; J: TRBJ1-6; V: TRBV28
CDR3: CASSLPGHGGYNEQFF; DNA: TGTGCCAGCAGCCTGCCGGGGCACGGGGGCTACAATGAGCAGTTCTTC; size: NA; D: NA; J: TRBJ2-1; V: TRBV7-2
CDR3: CASRALWGANEKLFF; DNA: TGTGCCAGCAGAGCTTTGTGGGGCGCTAATGAAAAACTGTTTTTT; size: NA; D: NA; J: TRBJ1-4; V: TRBV6-5
CDR3: CASSQGQNTEAFF; DNA: TGTGCCAGCAGCCAGGGCCAGAACACTGAAGCTTTCTTT; size: NA; D: NA; J: TRBJ1-1; V: TRBV16
CDR3: CASSRQATSGYTF; DNA: TGCGCCAGCAGCCGCCAAGCGACCTCTGGCTACACCTTC; size: NA; D: NA; J: TRBJ1-2; V: TRBV4-1
CDR3: CASIISGSGNTIYF; DNA: TGTGCCAGCATAATCTCAGGCTCTGGAAACACCATATATTTT; size: NA; D: NA; J: TRBJ1-3; V: TRBV6-6
CDR3: CASSSAEGLVGYTF; DNA: TGTGCCAGCAGCTCCGCTGAGGGTTTAGTAGGCTACACCTTC; size: NA; D: NA; J: TRBJ1-2; V: TRBV11-2
CDR3: CASSLYGNTGELFF; DNA: TGTGCCAGCAGCTTATACGGGAACACCGGGGAGCTGTTTTTT; size: NA; D: NA; J: TRBJ2-2; V: TRBV7-3
CDR3: CASSADGGGKPQHF; DNA: TGCGCCAGCAGCGCGGACGGAGGTGGCAAGCCCCAGCATTTT; size: NA; D: NA; J: TRBJ1-5; V: TRBV5-1
CDR3: CASSVGPTVSSYEQYF; DNA: TGTGCCAGCAGCGTAGGCCCGACAGTCAGCAGCTACGAGCAGTACTTC; size: few; D: NA; J: TRBJ2-7; V: TRBV9
CDR3: CASSVGGQGVYEQYF; DNA: TGTGCCAGCAGCGTGGGTGGGCAGGGTGTCTACGAGCAGTACTTC; size: NA; D: NA; J: TRBJ2-7; V: TRBV9
CDR3: CASSYRGEQFF; DNA: TGTGCCAGCAGTTACAGGGGGGAGCAGTTCTTC; size: NA; D: NA; J: TRBJ2-1; V: TRBV6-5
CDR3: CASSSGTSVRTYEQYF; DNA: TGTGCCAGCAGTTCGGGGACTAGCGTCAGAACCTACGAGCAGTACTTC; size: NA; D: TRBD2; J: TRBJ2-7; V: TRBV28
CDR3: CASLPEGQGNTGELFF; DNA: TGTGCCAGCCTCCCGGAGGGGCAGGGGAACACCGGGGAGCTGTTTTTT; size: NA; D: NA; J: TRBJ2-2; V: TRBV6-6
CDR3: CASSLVGLAGGYTF; DNA: TGTGCCAGCAGTTTAGTCGGACTTGCCGGGGGCTACACCTTC; size: NA; D: NA; J: TRBJ1-2; V: TRBV28
CDR3: CASSRTGQAYNSPLHF; DNA: TGTGCCAGCTCACGTACAGGGCAGGCCTATAATTCACCCCTCCACTTT; size: few; D: NA; J: TRBJ1-6; V: TRBV18
CDR3: CASSVDRANQPQHF; DNA: TGTGCCAGCAGCGTCGACAGAGCAAATCAGCCCCAGCATTTT; size: NA; D: NA; J: TRBJ1-5; V: TRBV2
CDR3: CASSEGLAFAGELFF; DNA: TGTGCCAGCAGTGAAGGGTTAGCGTTTGCCGGGGAGCTGTTTTTT; size: many; D: NA; J: TRBJ2-2; V: TRBV6-4
CDR3: CASSLDRVHIDEQYF; DNA: TGTGCCAGCAGCTTAGACAGGGTCCATATCGACGAGCAGTACTTC; size: once; D: NA; J: TRBJ2-7; V: TRBV7-9
CDR3: CASSPSDTNSPLHF; DNA: TGTGCCAGCTCACCTTCGGACACAAATTCACCCCTCCACTTT; size: once; D: NA; J: TRBJ1-6; V: TRBV18
CDR3: CASSRSESDRGSNQPQHF; DNA: TGTGCCAGTAGTAGGTCGGAATCAGACAGGGGATCAAATCAGCCCCAGCATTTT; size: NA; D: TRBD1; J: TRBJ1-5; V: TRBV19
CDR3: CASSLAGGWDSPLHF; DNA: TGTGCCAGCAGTTTAGCGGGGGGATGGGATTCACCCCTCCACTTT; size: NA; D: NA; J: TRBJ1-6; V: TRBV28
CDR3: CASSQTSGNQETQYF; DNA: TGCGCCAGCAGCCAGACTAGCGGTAACCAAGAGACCCAGTACTTC; size: NA; D: TRBD2; J: TRBJ2-5; V: TRBV5-1
CDR3: CASSPSVADYEQYF; DNA: TGTGCCAGCTCACCGTCCGTGGCAGACTACGAGCAGTACTTC; size: NA; D: NA; J: TRBJ2-7; V: TRBV18
CDR3: CASSFSGNSGNTIYF; DNA: TGTGCCAGCAGCTTCTCAGGGAACTCTGGAAACACCATATATTTT; size: NA; D: NA; J: TRBJ1-3; V: TRBV7-2
CDR3: CAISGTEVMGAFF; DNA: TGTGCCATCAGTGGAACAGAAGTAATGGGAGCTTTCTTT; size: NA; D: NA; J: TRBJ1-1; V: TRBV10-3
CDR3: CASSPPREETQYF; DNA: TGTGCCAGCAGCCCCCCCAGGGAAGAGACCCAGTACTTC; size: NA; D: NA; J: TRBJ2-5; V: TRBV13
CDR3: CASSRGGTQPAYEQYF; DNA: TGTGCCAGCAGCCGGGGAGGGACTCAACCAGCTTACGAGCAGTACTTC; size: NA; D: TRBD2; J: TRBJ2-7; V: TRBV3-1/TRBV3-2
CDR3: CAWSSWGGIEQFF; DNA: TGTGCCTGGAGCAGTTGGGGCGGGATTGAGCAGTTCTTC; size: NA; D: NA; J: TRBJ2-1; V: TRBV30
CDR3: CASSFSPGTGELFF; DNA: TGCGCCAGCAGCTTCTCACCCGGGACCGGGGAGCTGTTTTTT; size: NA; D: NA; J: TRBJ2-2; V: TRBV5-1
CDR3: CASSQDQGSSYNSPLHF; DNA: TGCGCCAGCAGCCAAGACCAGGGTTCCTCCTATAATTCACCCCTCCACTTT; size: NA; D: NA; J: TRBJ1-6; V: TRBV4-1
CDR3: CAMSLGQSYSNQPQHF; DNA: TGTGCCATGAGCCTGGGACAGTCTTATAGCAATCAGCCCCAGCATTTT; size: NA; D: TRBD1; J: TRBJ1-5; V: TRBV30
CDR3: CASSRGLNEKLFF; DNA: TGTGCCAGCAGCCGGGGGCTTAATGAAAAACTGTTTTTT; size: NA; D: NA; J: TRBJ1-4; V: TRBV7-8
CDR3: CASSLDRVVTGELFF; DNA: TGTGCCAGCAGCTTAGATCGTGTAGTTACCGGGGAGCTGTTTTTT; size: NA; D: NA; J: TRBJ2-2; V: TRBV11-2
CDR3: CASSDNAGGAMNIQYF; DNA: TGTGCCAGCAGTGATAACGCGGGGGGGGCCATGAACATTCAGTACTTC; size: NA; D: TRBD2; J: TRBJ2-4; V: TRBV25-1
CDR3: CASSRDYQTYNEQFF; DNA: TGTGCCAGCAGTCGGGACTATCAGACTTACAATGAGCAGTTCTTC; size: NA; D: TRBD2; J: TRBJ2-1; V: TRBV6-6
CDR3: CASSLNSPGELFF; DNA: TGTGCCAGCAGCTTAAATAGCCCCGGGGAGCTGTTTTTT; size: NA; D: NA; J: TRBJ2-2; V: TRBV7-9
CDR3: CASRKRTGRNTEAFF; DNA: TGTGCCAGCAGGAAGAGGACAGGGAGGAACACTGAAGCTTTCTTT; size: NA; D: TRBD1; J: TRBJ1-1; V: TRBV28
CDR3: CASSQVRGAGYSALTDTQYF; DNA: TGTGCCAGCAGCCAAGTCAGGGGAGCGGGATACTCCGCGTTGACAGATACGCAGTATTTT; size: NA; D: NA; J: TRBJ2-3; V: TRBV4-2
CDR3: CASGLSAGNTIYF; DNA: TGTGCTAGTGGTTTGTCTGCTGGAAACACCATATATTTT; size: NA; D: NA; J: TRBJ1-3; V: TRBV12-5
CDR3: CAWSPPPRGRYTEAFF; DNA: TGTGCCTGGAGCCCACCACCTAGAGGGAGGTACACTGAAGCTTTCTTT; size: NA; D: NA; J: TRBJ1-1; V: TRBV30
CDR3: CASSFTGFEQFF; DNA: TGTGCCAGCAGCTTTACAGGATTTGAGCAGTTCTTC; size: NA; D: NA; J: TRBJ2-1; V: TRBV7-2
CDR3: CATSRRGQNTEAFF; DNA: TGTGCCACCAGCAGAAGGGGGCAGAACACTGAAGCTTTCTTT; size: once; D: TRBD1; J: TRBJ1-1; V: TRBV15
CDR3: CASSLGRATEAFF; DNA: TGTGCCAGCAGTTTAGGGAGGGCCACTGAAGCTTTCTTT; size: NA; D: NA; J: TRBJ1-1; V: TRBV28
CDR3: CASSRRTGGEKLFF; DNA: TGTGCCAGCAGTCGACGGACAGGGGGCGAAAAACTGTTTTTT; size: NA; D: TRBD1; J: TRBJ1-4; V: TRBV6-2/TRBV6-3
CDR3: CAISGTGWAFF; DNA: TGTGCCATCAGCGGGACAGGGTGGGCTTTCTTT; size: NA; D: TRBD1; J: TRBJ1-1; V: TRBV10-3
CDR3: CASSTASGTYEQYF; DNA: TGTGCCAGCAGTACTGCTAGCGGGACCTACGAGCAGTACTTC; size: NA; D: TRBD2; J: TRBJ2-7; V: TRBV27
CDR3: CASSRAELAGPNTGELFF; DNA: TGCGCCAGCAGCAGGGCGGAACTAGCGGGACCCAACACCGGGGAGCTGTTTTTT; size: few; D: TRBD2; J: TRBJ2-2; V: TRBV5-1
CDR3: CAAWGRDQPQHF; DNA: TGTGCCGCCTGGGGCAGGGATCAGCCCCAGCATTTT; size: few; D: NA; J: TRBJ1-5; V: TRBV28
CDR3: CASSLAPGQGNSPLHF; DNA: TGTGCCAGCAGCTTAGCGCCGGGACAGGGGAATTCACCCCTCCACTTT; size: NA; D: TRBD1; J: TRBJ1-6; V: TRBV7-8